This entry lists 15 T cell receptor beta chains sequenced from one sample in a study of blood T cell repertoires in COVID-19. Sequenced by immunoSEQ multiplex PCR; TCRdb stores in-frame clones only, minus some. The data hold 300,000 to 400,000 clones, with 85% to 90% observed a single time. Sequences were obtained from PBMCs or T cells enriched from blood (not recorded which). Receptor source: a man between 18 and 29 years old who had recovered from COVID-19.

The rearrangement links TRBV18 to TRBJ1-5; the D gene is possibly TRBD1 (6 bases). Germline-derived CDR1 and CDR2 are KGHSH and LQKENI. Trimming removed 3 bases from V and 6 bases from J, with 12 bases in between. This CDR3 spans 14 amino acids. CDR3: CASSPNRDVQPQHF. CDR3 nucleotide sequence: TGTGCCAGCTCACCGAACAGGGATGTTCAGCCCCAGCATTTT. Looking up the rest from reference TRBV18 and TRBJ1-5 gives the full variable domain: NAGVMQNPRHLVRRRGQEARLRCSPMKGHSHVYWYRQLPEEGLKFMVYLQKENIIDESGMPKERFSAEFPKEGPSILRIQQVVRGDSAAYFCASSPNRDVQPQHFGDGTRLSIL.

The chain links TRBV5-1 to TRBJ2-2; D unresolved. The germline V gene encodes CDR1 SGHRS and CDR2 YFSETQ. The ends were cut back, 5 bases at V and 8 bases at J, with 16 bases in the middle. The CDR3 loop spans 14 amino acids. The CDR3 sequence: CASRLQASVGELFF. CDR3 nucleotide sequence: TGCGCCAGCAGACTCCAGGCAAGTGTAGGGGAGCTGTTTTTT.

The chain uses TRBV11-2 and TRBJ1-5; TRBD1 agrees at 7 bases. The CDR3 is 17 amino acids. The germline gives CDR1 SGHAT, CDR2 FQNNGV. The V and J ends lost 5 bases and 2 bases, in that order; junction bases with no gene match: 12. In DNA, the CDR3 is TGTGCCAGCAGCCTCCAGGGGGTAGGGGATGGCAATCAGCCCCAGCATTTT. Protein product: CASSLQGVGDGNQPQHF.

The chain joins TRBV28 to TRBJ2-3; possibly TRBD1 for D (6 bases). The V gene lost 3 bases and the J gene lost 0 bases, with 10 bases spanning the gap. Germline values: CDR1 MDHEN, CDR2 SYDVKM. This CDR3 has 15 amino acids. The CDR3 DNA reads as TGTGCCAGCAGTTTTGGACAGCCTAGCACAGATACGCAGTATTTT. Translated: CASSFGQPSTDTQYF.

The J gene is TRBJ2-2, the V gene TRBV5-5, with no clear D. The V gene lost 2 bases and the J gene lost 7 bases, with 6 bases spanning the gap. Germline V lookup: CDR1 SGHKS, CDR2 YYEKEE (reference sequence). The CDR3 has 12 residues. CDR3 sequence reads: CASSLEVGELFF. DNA of the CDR3: TGTGCCAGCAGCTTAGAGGTCGGGGAGCTGTTTTTT.

The chain recombines TRBV6-2 or TRBV6-3 with TRBJ1-4; unclear D gene. The CDR3 length is 12 residues. Germline V CDR1 and CDR2: MNHEY, SVGEGT. Deletions cut 5 bases from V and 7 bases from J, with 8 bases between. The CDR3 DNA reads TGTGCCAGCAGTGTCCCCGGTGAAAAACTGTTTTTT. This translates into CASSVPGEKLFF.

The chain carries TRBV7-9 and TRBJ2-5; 12 bases fit TRBD1. Germline CDR1 SEHNR, CDR2 FQNEAQ (reference sequence). The CDR3 has 16 residues. V lost 5 bases and J lost 5; bases outside the gene matches: 9. DNA for the CDR3: TGTGCCAGCAGCCAGGGACAGGGGGCATTTGTCGAGACCCAGTACTTC. Protein: CASSQGQGAFVETQYF.

The chain joins TRBV7-9 to TRBJ2-2, with 7 bases aligning to TRBD1. Per the germline V gene, CDR1 is SEHNR and CDR2 is FQNEAQ (reference sequence). Losses at the gene ends were 2 bases for V and 0 bases for J; bases not matched to a gene: 6. The CDR3 length is 17 residues. CDR3 residues: CASSLIGQGANTGELFF. The CDR3 DNA is TGTGCCAGCAGCTTAATTGGGCAGGGGGCGAACACCGGGGAGCTGTTTTTT.

About this clone itself: The sample holds other DNA sequences that translate to the same CDR3. The chain carries TRBV5-1 and TRBJ1-3; D is unresolved. CDR1 and CDR2 (germline): SGHRS, YFSETQ. V gave up 4 bases and J gave up 1 base, with 6 bases separating them. The CDR3 has 13 amino acids. The CDR3 DNA sequence: TGCGCCAGCAGCGAGGGTTCTGGAAACACCATATATTTT. Its protein is CASSEGSGNTIYF.

The V and J genes are TRBV15 and TRBJ2-1, with 11 bases fitting TRBD1. V dropped 2 bases and J dropped 3; count of bases not matched to a gene: 6. Germline CDR1 reads LNHNV; CDR2 reads YYDKDF (reference sequence). The CDR3 has 17 amino acids. CDR3 amino acids: CATSRPPGTGGYNEQFF. Written as DNA, the CDR3 is TGTGCCACCAGCAGACCCCCCGGGACAGGGGGCTACAATGAGCAGTTCTTC.

This clone was counted a few times. CDR3 sequence: CASSYSSGGGYEQYF. CDR3 sequence (DNA): TGTGCCAGCAGTTACTCGTCCGGCGGGGGGTACGAGCAGTACTTC. The chain links TRBV6-5 to TRBJ2-7; TRBD2 aligns across 8 bases. After removal of 0 bases from V and 4 bases from J, the junction contained 5 bases not matched to a gene. The CDR3 sequence is 15 residues long. CDR1 is MNHEY, CDR2 SVGAGI, per germline.

The V call is TRBV7-9, the J call TRBJ2-2; 9 bases align to TRBD1. After removal of 6 bases from V and 4 bases from J, the junction contained 6 bases not matched to a gene. There are 15 residues in the CDR3. CDR1 SEHNR and CDR2 FQNEAQ come from the germline V gene (reference sequence). Here the CDR3 reads CASRSGQGSTGELFF. Written as DNA, the CDR3 is TGTGCCAGCAGGTCGGGACAGGGATCCACCGGGGAGCTGTTTTTT. The whole variable domain, filled in from reference TRBV7-9 and TRBJ2-2, reads DTGVSQNPRHKITKRGQNVTFRCDPISEHNRLYWYRQTLGQGPEFLTYFQNEAQLEKSRLLSDRFSAERPKGSFSTLEIQRTEQGDSAMYLCASRSGQGSTGELFFGEGSRLTVL.

The rearrangement joins TRBV2 to TRBJ2-7; 7 bases are shared with TRBD1. The junction had 3 bases not matched to a gene; V was cut back by 7 bases and J by 0 bases. CDR3 length: 13 residues. CDR1 is SNHLY, CDR2 FYNNEI, per germline. The CDR3 DNA reads TGTGCCAGCACCAGGGGGTACTCCTACGAGCAGTACTTC. It translates to CASTRGYSYEQYF.

The chain uses TRBV10-3 and TRBJ2-5, with D tentatively TRBD2 (6 bases). The CDR3 has 13 residues. The V end lost 8 bases, the J end lost 3 bases, and 13 bases lay between the germline ends. CDR1 is ENHRY and CDR2 is SYGVKD in the germline V gene. CDR3 residues: CAIAASAKETQYF. In DNA, the CDR3 is TGTGCCATCGCGGCTAGCGCGAAAGAGACCCAGTACTTC.

V usage is TRBV11-2 and J usage is TRBJ2-1; 7 positions match TRBD2. CDR3 length equals 14 residues. Looked up from germline, CDR1 is SGHAT and CDR2 is FQNNGV. J was trimmed by 6 bases and V by 5 bases; bases with no gene match: 7. The CDR3: CASSPGAGLNEQFF. As DNA, the CDR3 is TGTGCCAGCAGCCCCGGAGCGGGACTCAATGAGCAGTTCTTC.